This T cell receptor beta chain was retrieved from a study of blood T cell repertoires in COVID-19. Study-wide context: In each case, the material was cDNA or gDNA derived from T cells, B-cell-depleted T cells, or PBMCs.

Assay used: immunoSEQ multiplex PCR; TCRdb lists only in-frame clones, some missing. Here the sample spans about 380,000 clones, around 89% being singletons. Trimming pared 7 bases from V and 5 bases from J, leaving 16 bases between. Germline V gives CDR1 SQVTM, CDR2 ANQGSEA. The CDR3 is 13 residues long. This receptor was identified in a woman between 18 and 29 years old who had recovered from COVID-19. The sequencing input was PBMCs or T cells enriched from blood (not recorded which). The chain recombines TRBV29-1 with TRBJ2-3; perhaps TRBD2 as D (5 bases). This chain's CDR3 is CSAQSDSLDTQYF. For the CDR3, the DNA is TGCAGCGCCCAATCGGACTCTCTAGATACGCAGTATTTT.